Here is one T cell receptor beta chain with its context. This clonotype has more than one count but fewer than ten. Its antigen remains unidentified. Base quality data are lacking; no much larger clone is found one base away. This specimen comes from a study of T-cell memory formation after mild COVID-19 (dated by TCRdb to about 2021). A note on the overall study: TCR sequence clusters from the two donors were found to be largely donor specific. Longitudinal TCRalpha and TCRbeta repertoire sequencing tracked T-cell clones expanding and contracting after mild COVID-19 in two donors. Two young, previously healthy adult volunteers made up the cohort, one male and one female.

PBMCs were isolated by Ficoll-Paque density gradient centrifugation. CDR3 length: 14 amino acids, cysteine to phenylalanine. Solely the CDR3 DNA is kept, with 42 bases framed from the first base. The germline V gene yields SGDLS for CDR1 and YYNGEE for CDR2. The V and J ends are trimmed by 4 bases and 3 bases, leaving 14 bases between them. Sequencing relied on an Illumina NovaSeq 6000. Using 5'RACE with constant-segment primers, TCRalpha and TCRbeta cDNA libraries were constructed, with sample barcodes and unique molecular identifiers added in the process. Trizol reagent was used to extract RNA from every sample. Library amplification was performed in two PCR steps, and a second sample barcode and Illumina TruSeq adapters were introduced in the second step. The libraries were sequenced on an Illumina NovaSeq using 2 x 150 bp paired-end reads. As for the authors' bioinformatics: With migec v1.2.7, reads were demultiplexed and then collapsed into UMI-guided consensus sequences. Using mixcr v2.1.11, the UMI consensuses were aligned to TRA and TRB V and J templates and assembled into clonotypes. A clonotype was counted as expanded or contracted only if both edgeR and NoisET called the change significant, with noise models trained on biological replicates. For edgeR calls, a false discovery rate-adjusted p below 0.01 and a log2 fold-change threshold of 1 were applied. As an exploratory analysis of dynamics, max-normalized trajectories of the 1000 most abundant clonotypes were examined with PCA combined with hierarchical clustering. Each responding clone was given a CD4 or CD8 phenotype based on the CD4+ and CD8+ repertoires, which had been sequenced separately. TCRdb reprocessing: public reads trimmed at Q25 with fastp, clones called with MiXCR, in-frame beta chains kept. Entries that share a CDR3 protein sequence are merged under the most common genes and DNA. The V and J calls were determined by TCRdb, not by the authors. The sample includes about 150,000 distinct CDR3 sequences, with 13% to 15% observed a single time. The ten largest clones add up to around an eighth of the sample.

The study at large found these results: Contracting CD4+ clones appeared mostly in the CM and EM memory subsets, whereas CD8+ clones were enriched in EMRA. Clones contracting from day 15 to 85 had balanced CD4/CD8 phenotypes, while a second wave expanding from day 15 to 37 was biased towards CD4+. SARS-CoV-2 specificity was not confirmed for the second-wave clones peaking on day 37. Only a couple of mild cases were covered by the study, and larger cohorts that include severe cases with pre-infection samples were considered necessary. Some responding clones were detected in pre-infection memory, suggesting pre-existing cross-reactive memory T cells joined the SARS-CoV-2 response.

The receptor comes from an adult woman who had mild COVID-19 (a few samples of this study predate the infection). The sample titles of this study are shuffled in the database, so cell type and time point are left out; the donor was told from shared clones. This receptor chain uses TRBV9 and TRBJ2-7, and possibly TRBD2, on 5 matching bases. The sequencing input was PBMCs or a T cell subset sorted from them (not recorded which). The sequenced DNA: TGTGCCAGCAGCTTAGCCGGGGATGACTACGAGCAGTACTTC. This gives the protein CASSLAGDDYEQYF. The CDR3 plus the reference TRBV9 and TRBJ2-7 genes for the other parts give the full variable domain: DSGVTQTPKHLITATGQRVTLRCSPRSGDLSVYWYQQSLDQGLQFLIQYYNGEERAKGNILERFSAQQFPDLHSELNLSSLELGDSALYFCASSLAGDDYEQYFGPGTRLTVT.